The 18 T cell receptor beta chains reported below all come from one sample, sequenced in a study of blood T cells in healthy people across ages. With a J-beta primer mix and a sample-barcoded 5' primer, a second PCR ran 7 to 11 cycles. TCRdb re-derived calls from the 5' RACE reads in MiXCR, one entry per CDR3 protein. The sample lists roughly 1.5 million distinct CDR3 sequences; about 45% were seen once. Specimen: blood. Receptors were obtained from a woman younger than 30 in good health.

The J gene is TRBJ1-4, the V gene TRBV20-1; tentatively, D is TRBD1 (6 bases). V dropped 6 bases and J dropped 3 bases, with 14 bases sitting between them. Germline CDR1 reads DFQATT; CDR2 reads SNEGSKA (reference sequence). The CDR3 spans 14 residues. The DNA for the CDR3 is TGCAGTGCCATCAACAGGGTAGCTAATGAAAAACTGTTTTTT. This codes for CSAINRVANEKLFF.

In the case of this clonotype: Its ends do not fully match the called genes, so a read error is possible. The chain has TRBV29-1 and TRBJ1-1; a weak D match, TRBD1 (5 bases). There are 13 residues in the CDR3. Germline V lookup: CDR1 SQVTM, CDR2 ANQGSEA. As DNA, the CDR3 is TGCAGCATTGAAGATACAGGTCGGACTGAAGCTTTCTTT. This codes for CSIEDTGRTEAFF.

CDR3 amino acids: CAISGSRRGTGGQETQYF. The CDR3 DNA reads TGTGCCATCAGTGGTTCACGTCGGGGTACTGGGGGCCAAGAGACCCAGTACTTC. The chain has TRBV10-3 and TRBJ2-5; D may correspond to TRBD1 or TRBD2 (5 bases each). V dropped 4 bases and J dropped 1 base, with 22 bases sitting between them. Germline values: CDR1 ENHRY, CDR2 SYGVKD. This CDR3 has 18 residues.

The rearrangement uses TRBV27 and TRBJ1-1; a possible D gene is TRBD1 (6 bases). The CDR3 extends over 14 amino acids. Germline V gives CDR1 MNHEY, CDR2 SMNVEV (reference sequence). V was cut by 4 bases and J by 2 bases, with 11 bases left in between. In DNA, the CDR3 is TGTGCCAGCAGTTGGGGGGGCATAAACACTGAAGCTTTCTTT. Translation gives CASSWGGINTEAFF.

The J gene is TRBJ2-1, the V gene TRBV7-9; possibly TRBD2 for D (6 bases). V was pared by 6 bases and J by 2 bases, with 14 bases between. Germline-derived CDR1 and CDR2 are SEHNR and FQNEAQ (reference sequence). There are 15 residues in the CDR3. Here the CDR3 reads CASSPPGTAYNEQFF. Written as DNA, the CDR3 is TGTGCCAGCAGTCCTCCCGGGACTGCCTACAATGAGCAGTTCTTC.

The sample holds many counts of this clonotype. The gene calls are TRBV21-1 and TRBJ2-3; the table's D gene call, TRBD1, was not cross checked with the DNA. TRBV21-1 corresponds to a pseudogene. This CDR3 spans 17 amino acids. The DNA of the CDR3 is TGTGCCAGCAGCAACTCGACAGGGAAGGTGGACACAGATACGCAGTATTTT. Translated: CASSNSTGKVDTDTQYF.

The gene calls are TRBV5-5 and TRBJ2-7, with D possibly being TRBD1 (5 bases). The CDR3 is 14 amino acids. Germline V gene sequence: CDR1 SGHKS, CDR2 YYEKEE (reference sequence). V dropped 0 bases and J dropped 4 bases, with 11 bases sitting between them. This CDR3 is CASSLGAGRYEQYF. Here the CDR3 DNA reads TGTGCCAGCAGCTTGGGGGCAGGGCGGTACGAGCAGTACTTC.

The V call is TRBV20-1, the J call TRBJ1-5; TRBD1 aligns across 9 bases. The CDR3 totals 14 residues. Germline lookup yields CDR1 DFQATT and CDR2 SNEGSKA (reference sequence). J lost 4 bases, V lost 5 bases, and 6 bases had no gene match. CDR3 DNA: TGCAGTGCTGCGGACAGGGGTGTTAATCAGCCCCAGCATTTT. Translated, it gives CSAADRGVNQPQHF.

This chain joins TRBV6-5 and TRBJ2-3; 8 nucleotides match TRBD2. Germline V gives CDR1 MNHEY, CDR2 SVGAGI. V shed 0 bases, J shed 0 bases, and the junction held 5 bases outside the gene matches. The CDR3 runs to 17 residues. CDR3 sequence reads: CASSYSASGSSTDTQYF. The CDR3 DNA sequence: TGTGCCAGCAGTTACTCGGCTAGCGGGTCTAGCACAGATACGCAGTATTTT.

This rearrangement joins TRBV11-1 to TRBJ1-5; TRBD1 might be the D (5 bases). CDR3 length equals 15 residues. Trimming removed 5 bases from V and 1 base from J, with 12 bases in between. Germline V gene sequence: CDR1 SGHAT, CDR2 FQDESV (reference sequence). The CDR3 DNA follows: TGTGCCAGCAGCCCCGGGACGCAGAGCAATCAGCCCCAGCATTTT. It specifies CASSPGTQSNQPQHF.

The chain employs TRBV29-1 and TRBJ2-1; D perhaps matches TRBD2 (6 bases). Near its end, the DNA agrees better with TRBJ2-7, so the J call may be wrong. Germline CDR1 SQVTM, CDR2 ANQGSEA. The CDR3 sequence is 15 residues long. CDR3 amino acids: CSVTGRTGAYNEQYF. CDR3 DNA: TGCAGCGTTACGGGACGTACGGGAGCCTACAATGAGCAGTACTTC.

Comment on this clonotype: A much larger clone lies one base from this, so it may be a read error. CDR3 bases: TGTGCCAGCAGTTTAGCGCGGGCTGGCGGGAGTACAGATACGCAGTATTTT. This encodes CASSLARAGGSTDTQYF. The chain employs TRBV12-3 or TRBV12-4 and TRBJ2-3, with 7 bases identical to TRBD2. This CDR3 region has 17 residues. V gave up 0 bases and J gave up 3 bases; unmatched junction bases: 9.

The chain combines TRBV5-4 with TRBJ2-5, with D possibly being TRBD2 (5 bases). The V end was cut by 1 base, the J end by 2 bases, with 15 bases between. In germline, CDR1 is SGHNT, CDR2 YYREEE (reference sequence). The length of the CDR3 is 16 residues. CDR3: CASSLRSSGGQETQYF. The CDR3, as DNA: TGTGCCAGCAGCTTGAGGAGTTCGGGCGGGCAAGAGACCCAGTACTTC.

This clonotype came up a few times. The CDR3 DNA sequence: TGTGCCAGCAGCCCCCAGGGACTAAGCTACAACGAGCAGTACTTC. This sequence encodes CASSPQGLSYNEQYF. The chain recombines TRBV5-4 with TRBJ2-7, with 7 bases matching TRBD2. The CDR3 is made up of 15 amino acids. The trim removed 4 bases at V and 5 bases at J, leaving 12 bases unmatched. Per the germline V gene, CDR1 is SGHNT and CDR2 is YYREEE (reference sequence). Looking up the rest from reference TRBV5-4 and TRBJ2-7 gives the full variable domain: ETGVTQSPTHLIKTRGQQVTLRCSSQSGHNTVSWYQQALGQGPQFIFQYYREEENGRGNFPPRFSGLQFPNYSSELNVNALELDDSALYLCASSPQGLSYNEQYFGPGTRLTVT.

This clonotype showed up just a few times. This chain joins TRBV12-3 or TRBV12-4 and TRBJ2-7; 7 bases match TRBD2. CDR3 length: 18 amino acids. The trim removed 2 bases at V and 7 bases at J, leaving 20 bases unmatched. The CDR3 DNA sequence: TGTGCCAGCAGTTTATTTGGGCCTTTGATACGGGGGGATCAGGAGCAGTACTTC. This codes for CASSLFGPLIRGDQEQYF.

This clonotype was seen more than once but under ten times. V gene TRBV9 combines with J gene TRBJ2-1; TRBD2 aligns across 9 bases. CDR1 and CDR2 from the germline V gene are SGDLS and YYNGEE. With 3 bases clipped from V and 9 bases from J, the junction kept 13 bases outside the gene matches. The CDR3 length is 16 residues. CDR3 residues: CASSEGAGGITSEQFF. The CDR3 DNA sequence: TGTGCCAGCAGCGAAGGAGCGGGGGGTATTACAAGTGAGCAGTTCTTC.

This clonotype was counted only a few times. The V and J genes are TRBV29-1 and TRBJ2-1, with D uncertain. Looked up from germline, CDR1 is SQVTM and CDR2 is ANQGSEA. V shed 4 bases and J shed 4 bases, with 14 bases lying between them. The CDR3 length is 14 residues. CDR3 DNA: TGCAGCGTTGCGTCCGACTCTTCTTACAATGAGCAGTTCTTC. This codes for CSVASDSSYNEQFF.

V usage is TRBV6-1 and J usage is TRBJ2-1; D unclear. Trimming pared 2 bases from V and 0 bases from J, leaving 11 bases between. The V gene's germline CDR1 is MNHNS and CDR2 SASEGT. This CDR3 has 16 amino acids. CDR3 loop: CASSESDGLSYNEQFF. The CDR3 coding sequence is TGTGCCAGCAGTGAATCCGACGGGCTCTCCTACAATGAGCAGTTCTTC.